This TCR beta chain was obtained from a study of blood T cell repertoires in COVID-19. Only one count was recorded for this clone. CDR3 length: 17 residues. With 3 bases removed from V and 6 bases from J, the gap between germline ends came to 23 bases. Germline V gene data show CDR1 as LNHDA and CDR2 as SQIVND (reference sequence). The repertoire was sequenced with immunoSEQ multiplex PCR; TCRdb's copy has only in-frame clones and lacks some. The table includes 200,000 to 250,000 clones, roughly four fifths detected once. The sequencing input was peripheral blood. The chain employs TRBV19 and TRBJ1-2; D call uncertain. This TCR came from a woman aged 45 to 65 with acute or convalescent COVID-19. The CDR3 is CASSIGQRLVGRDGYTF. The DNA of the CDR3 is TGTGCCAGTAGTATTGGTCAGCGTCTGGTTGGGCGGGATGGCTACACCTTC.